This TCR beta chain derives from a study of blood T cell repertoires in COVID-19. In the study overall: Nucleic acid was either cDNA or gDNA, and it came from T cells, B-cell-depleted T cells, or PBMCs.

Trimming took off 4 bases at V and 5 bases at J, with 6 bases between the two ends. The germline gives CDR1 LNHDA, CDR2 SQIVND (reference sequence). The CDR3 has 12 residues. Generated by immunoSEQ multiplex PCR, the TCRdb table keeps only in-frame clones and is missing some. The sample consists of 300,000 to 400,000 clones, 75% to 90% of them appearing once. What was sequenced was peripheral blood. This sequence joins TRBV19 and TRBJ1-3, with D uncertain. This receptor was identified in a woman in her twenties or thirties with COVID-19, enrolled during active disease. DNA for the CDR3: TGTGCCAGTAGTACTGGCAGAAACACCATATATTTT. It codes for CASSTGRNTIYF.